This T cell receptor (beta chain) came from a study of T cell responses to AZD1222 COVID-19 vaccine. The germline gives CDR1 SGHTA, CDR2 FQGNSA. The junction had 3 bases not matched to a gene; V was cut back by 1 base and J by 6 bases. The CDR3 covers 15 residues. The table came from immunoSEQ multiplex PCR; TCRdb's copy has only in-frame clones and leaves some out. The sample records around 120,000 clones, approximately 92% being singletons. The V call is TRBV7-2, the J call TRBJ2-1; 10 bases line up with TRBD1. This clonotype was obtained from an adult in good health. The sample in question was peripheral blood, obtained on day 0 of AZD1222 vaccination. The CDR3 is CASSLGGTGVNEQFF. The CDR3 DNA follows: TGTGCCAGCAGCTTAGGTGGGACAGGGGTCAATGAGCAGTTCTTC.